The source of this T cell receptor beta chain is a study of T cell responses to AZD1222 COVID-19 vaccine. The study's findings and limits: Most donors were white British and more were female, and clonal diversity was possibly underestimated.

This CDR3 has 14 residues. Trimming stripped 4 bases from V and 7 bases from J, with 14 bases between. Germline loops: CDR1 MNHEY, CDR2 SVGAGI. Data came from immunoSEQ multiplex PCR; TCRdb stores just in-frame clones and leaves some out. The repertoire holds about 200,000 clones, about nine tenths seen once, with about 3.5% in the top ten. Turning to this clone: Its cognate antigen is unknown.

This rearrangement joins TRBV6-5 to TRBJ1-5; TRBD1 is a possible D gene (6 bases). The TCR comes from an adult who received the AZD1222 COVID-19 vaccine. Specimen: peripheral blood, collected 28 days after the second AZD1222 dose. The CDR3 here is CASSSLGGGQPQHF. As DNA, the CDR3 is TGTGCCAGCAGTTCCCTGGGGGGCGGACAGCCCCAGCATTTT.